This T cell receptor beta chain appears in the sequencing data of a study of cytomegalovirus exposure and HLA in healthy donors. The study ran its PCR with 60 Vbeta and 13 Jbeta primers. TCRdb's copy holds only in-frame clones and misses some; the assay was immunoSEQ multiplex PCR. The clone table shows around 76,000 clones, with the ten largest holding 4% to 5.5%. Study-wide results and limits: Presence/absence comparisons presumed near-even sequencing depth among donors. When analyzed later, the rates of TCR association showed variation by HLA locus, with DRB1 the most and HLA-C the fewest.

In regard to this clone: Its antigen is not known.

Healthy people donating bone marrow made up the donors. The germline CDR1 and CDR2 sequences are SGHVS and FNYEAQ. V shed 5 bases and J 7 bases; nucleotides not matched to a gene: 5. CDR3 size: 13 residues. The TCR sequence derives from a man in his forties in good health and CMV-seronegative. The chain has TRBV7-6 and TRBJ1-1; 9 bases align to TRBD1. Sequencing was performed on PBMCs. Here the CDR3 reads CASSPDRGREAFF. The CDR3 coding sequence is TGTGCCAGCAGCCCGGACAGGGGACGTGAAGCTTTCTTT.